The next 7 T cell receptor beta chains were all read from a single sample in a study of T-cell memory formation after mild COVID-19. From the 5' RACE reads, TCRdb called clonotypes with MiXCR, one entry per CDR3 protein. The top ten hold around 13% of the sample, which has a few hundred thousand distinct CDR3 sequences, around a quarter seen once. Sequencing was performed on PBMCs or a T cell subset sorted from them (not recorded which). The receptor set was obtained from an adult woman who had mild COVID-19 (a few samples of this study predate the infection). Cell type and time point are not known.

This chain uses TRBV11-2 with TRBJ2-5; D remains unclear. The CDR3 contains 14 residues. Trimming cost V 0 bases and J 5 bases, with 10 bases left between them. Germline V gives CDR1 SGHAT, CDR2 FQNNGV. The CDR3 DNA reads TGTGCCAGCAGCTTAGAATACGGTGGGGAGACCCAGTACTTC. Its protein is CASSLEYGGETQYF. The whole variable domain, remainder taken from reference TRBV11-2 and TRBJ2-5, is EAGVAQSPRYKIIEKRQSVAFWCNPISGHATLYWYQQILGQGPKLLIQFQNNGVVDDSQLPKDRFSAERLKGVDSTLKIQPAKLEDSAVYLCASSLEYGGETQYFGPGTRLLVL.

This clonotype was seen ten or more times. The chain uses TRBV9 and TRBJ2-2; D not resolved. This CDR3 contains 14 residues. The germline CDR1 and CDR2 sequences are SGDLS and YYNGEE. Between the trimmed V and J ends, which lost 4 bases and 3 bases, there was a span of 10 bases. The DNA for the CDR3 is TGTGCCAGCAGCCGACCTACAGACACCGGGGAGCTGTTTTTT. This encodes CASSRPTDTGELFF.

The rearrangement links TRBV2 to TRBJ2-7, with D perhaps assigned TRBD1 or TRBD2 (5 bases each). V shed 4 bases and J shed 5 bases, with 9 bases lying between them. Germline-derived CDR1 and CDR2 are SNHLY and FYNNEI. The CDR3 has 12 residues. The CDR3 coding sequence is TGTGCCAGCAGTGGAGGGGATCACGAGCAGTACTTC. Encoded protein: CASSGGDHEQYF.

This clonotype was counted a few times. J is TRBJ2-3 and V is TRBV9; TRBD2 aligns across 13 bases. The ends lost 3 bases at V and 2 bases at J; junction bases unmatched: 6. The CDR3 consists of 17 residues. Germline loops: CDR1 SGDLS, CDR2 YYNGEE. CDR3 loop: CASSEGLAGLVTDTQYF. The DNA of the CDR3 is TGTGCCAGCAGCGAGGGACTAGCGGGACTGGTCACAGATACGCAGTATTTT. Complete variable domain (other parts from reference TRBV9 and TRBJ2-3): DSGVTQTPKHLITATGQRVTLRCSPRSGDLSVYWYQQSLDQGLQFLIQYYNGEERAKGNILERFSAQQFPDLHSELNLSSLELGDSALYFCASSEGLAGLVTDTQYFGPGTRLTVL.

CDR3 loop: CASIRRAGGREQYF. Here the CDR3 DNA reads TGTGCCAGCATCAGAAGAGCGGGAGGGCGGGAGCAGTACTTC. The V call is TRBV27, the J call TRBJ2-7, with 10 bases matching TRBD2. Germline lookup yields CDR1 MNHEY and CDR2 SMNVEV (reference sequence). The trim removed 7 bases at V and 7 bases at J, leaving 10 bases unmatched. The CDR3 runs to 14 residues.

The chain links TRBV12-3 or TRBV12-4 to TRBJ2-7; D unresolved. The germline V and J ends were trimmed by 8 bases and 2 bases, with 10 bases remaining between them. The length of the CDR3 is 12 residues. The CDR3 region is CASQAGPYEQYF. CDR3 nucleotides: TGTGCCAGCCAGGCAGGCCCCTACGAGCAGTACTTC.

The gene calls are TRBV15 and TRBJ2-3; TRBD2 is a possible D gene (6 bases). CDR1 is LNHNV, CDR2 YYDKDF, per germline (reference sequence). The CDR3 has 15 amino acids. V lost 4 bases to trimming and J lost 0 bases, with 11 bases between them. The CDR3, as DNA: TGTGCCACCAGCAAAAGCGGGCCCAGCACAGATACGCAGTATTTT. Translation gives CATSKSGPSTDTQYF.